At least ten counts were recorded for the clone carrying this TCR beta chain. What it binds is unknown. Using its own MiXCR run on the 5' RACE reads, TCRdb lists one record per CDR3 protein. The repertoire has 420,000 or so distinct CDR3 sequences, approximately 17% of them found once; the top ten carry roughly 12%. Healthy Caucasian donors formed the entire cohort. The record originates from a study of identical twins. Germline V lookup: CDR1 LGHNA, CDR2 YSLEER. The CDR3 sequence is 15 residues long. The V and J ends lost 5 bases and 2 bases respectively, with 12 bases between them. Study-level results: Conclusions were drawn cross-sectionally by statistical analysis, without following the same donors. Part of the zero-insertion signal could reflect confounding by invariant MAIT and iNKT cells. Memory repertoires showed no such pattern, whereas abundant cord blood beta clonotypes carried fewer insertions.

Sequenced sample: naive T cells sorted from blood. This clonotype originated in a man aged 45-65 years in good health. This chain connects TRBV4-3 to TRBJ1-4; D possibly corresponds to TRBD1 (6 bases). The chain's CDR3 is CASSANRATNEKLFF. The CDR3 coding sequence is TGCGCCAGCAGCGCCAACAGGGCGACTAATGAAAAACTGTTTTTT.